These 24 T cell receptor beta chains were sequenced from one sample in a study of T-cell memory formation after mild COVID-19. TCRdb reprocessed the 5' RACE reads with MiXCR, giving one entry per CDR3 protein. The sample lists about 350,000 distinct CDR3 sequences, roughly 14% seen once, with about 20% in the top ten. Sequences were obtained from PBMCs or a T cell subset sorted from them (not recorded which). The receptors come from a man aged 18-30 years who had mild COVID-19 (a few samples of this study predate the infection). Cell type and time point are not known.

This chain links TRBV5-1 with TRBJ1-6, with no clear D. The CDR3 totals 15 residues. CDR1 is SGHRS and CDR2 is YFSETQ in the germline V gene. V was trimmed by 4 bases and J by 5 bases, leaving 13 bases between them. CDR3 bases: TGCGCCAGCAGCGGAACTGGCAGTAATAATTCACCCCTCCACTTT. Translation gives CASSGTGSNNSPLHF.

The rearrangement uses TRBV29-1 and TRBJ1-2; D might be TRBD1 (5 bases). Trimming shortened V by 6 bases and J by 4 bases, and 18 bases separated the two germline ends. Germline CDR1 SQVTM, CDR2 ANQGSEA. This CDR3 comprises 14 residues. CDR3: CSVGGRAQVYGYTF. CDR3 bases: TGCAGCGTCGGGGGGAGGGCGCAAGTCTATGGCTACACCTTC.

In this sample, this clonotype turned up many times. V usage is TRBV7-2 and J usage is TRBJ1-1; no firm D call. The germline CDR1 and CDR2 sequences are SGHTA and FQGNSA. Between the trimmed V and J ends, which lost 5 bases and 10 bases, there was a span of 20 bases. This CDR3 comprises 14 residues. DNA of the CDR3: TGTGCCAGCAGCCCAGAACTGGGAACGATGAGAGCTTTCTTT. Its protein is CASSPELGTMRAFF.

This clonotype came up once. This chain uses TRBV7-9 with TRBJ1-1, with D maybe TRBD1 (5 bases). V was clipped by 8 bases and J by 1 base, with 8 bases between them. Per germline, CDR1 SEHNR and CDR2 FQNEAQ (reference sequence). The CDR3 sequence is 12 residues long. The CDR3 coding sequence is TGTGCCAGCCCAGGGAGGAACACTGAAGCTTTCTTT. This codes for CASPGRNTEAFF.

Concerning this clonotype itself: A junction boundary mismatches the germline segment, possibly from a read error. The V call is TRBV29-1, the J call TRBJ1-2, with 8 bases matching TRBD1. CDR3 length: 15 residues. Germline lookup yields CDR1 SQVTM and CDR2 ANQGSEA. The CDR3 nucleotides read TGCAGCGTCATGACAGGGGACGGTACTTTCTATGGCTATACCTTC. Its translation is CSVMTGDGTFYGYTF.

V gene TRBV11-2 combines with J gene TRBJ2-7; D is unresolved. The length of the CDR3 is 11 residues. Trimming removed 2 bases at V and 12 bases at J, with 11 bases between. Germline CDR1 SGHAT, CDR2 FQNNGV. CDR3 region: CASSLTENTYF. The CDR3 nucleotides read TGTGCCAGCAGCTTAACTGAGAACACGTACTTC.

This sequence joins TRBV28 and TRBJ1-1; 8 nucleotides line up with TRBD1. Looked up from germline, CDR1 is MDHEN and CDR2 is SYDVKM. The CDR3 has 15 residues. V was pared by 5 bases and J by 4 bases, with 9 bases of the junction left unmatched. DNA for the CDR3: TGTGCCAGCAGTCCATTGCTCAGGGGGCTCACTGAAGCTTTCTTT. The encoded protein is CASSPLLRGLTEAFF.

In its sample, this clonotype was seen a few times. The chain carries TRBV10-1 and TRBJ2-3; 12 bases are a match to TRBD1. J gave up 5 bases and V 6 bases, and 9 bases lay outside the gene matches. This CDR3 spans 16 amino acids. CDR1 is WNHNN, CDR2 SYGVQD, per germline (reference sequence). The CDR3 sequence: CASRSGTGGAEDTQYF. The CDR3 bases are TGCGCCAGCAGGTCCGGGACAGGGGGCGCGGAAGATACGCAGTATTTT.

The chain links TRBV25-1 to TRBJ1-1; tentatively, D is TRBD1 (5 bases). CDR1 is MGHDK and CDR2 is SYGVNS in the germline V gene. V gave up 4 bases and J gave up 0 bases, with 15 bases separating them. The CDR3 length is 16 residues. CDR3 bases: TGTGCCAGCAGTGGGGGCCAGGGCGTAGTGAACACTGAAGCTTTCTTT. Protein sequence: CASSGGQGVVNTEAFF.

The chain recombines TRBV18 with TRBJ2-3, with 10 bases identical to TRBD2. This CDR3 has 16 amino acids. Germline CDR1 and CDR2: KGHSH and LQKENI. After removal of 2 bases from V and 0 bases from J, the junction contained 2 bases not matched to a gene. CDR3 amino acids: CASSPTSGDSTDTQYF. The CDR3 nucleotides read TGTGCCAGCTCACCAACTAGCGGGGATAGCACAGATACGCAGTATTTT. Based on the CDR3 plus reference TRBV18 and TRBJ2-3, the full variable domain is NAGVMQNPRHLVRRRGQEARLRCSPMKGHSHVYWYRQLPEEGLKFMVYLQKENIIDESGMPKERFSAEFPKEGPSILRIQQVVRGDSAAYFCASSPTSGDSTDTQYFGPGTRLTVL.

The rearrangement links TRBV4-3 to TRBJ2-7; 8 bases are shared with TRBD2. This CDR3 comprises 17 residues. The germline gives CDR1 LGHNA, CDR2 YSLEER. V was clipped by 5 bases and J by 0 bases; unmatched bases: 12. CDR3 sequence: CASSLNPAGDSSYEQYF. CDR3 bases: TGCGCCAGCAGCTTAAACCCAGCGGGGGATAGCTCCTACGAGCAGTACTTC.

This clonotype has just a few counts. J is TRBJ2-5 and V is TRBV15, with D possibly TRBD1 on 5 matching bases. Germline loops: CDR1 LNHNV, CDR2 YYDKDF (reference sequence). Trimming cost V 1 base and J 1 base, with 7 bases left between them. The CDR3 totals 14 residues. CDR3 loop: CATSRGQPQETQYF. CDR3 DNA sequence: TGTGCCACCAGCAGAGGACAGCCCCAAGAGACCCAGTACTTC. The full variable domain, rest sourced from reference TRBV15 and TRBJ2-5, is DAMVIQNPRYQVTQFGKPVTLSCSQTLNHNVMYWYQQKSSQAPKLLFHYYDKDFNNEADTPDNFQSRRPNTSFCFLDIRSPGLGDTAMYLCATSRGQPQETQYFGPGTRLLVL.

This clonotype was detected a few times. CDR3 DNA sequence: TGTGCCAGCAGCCCCGGGGGGGCCGGTAATGAGCAGTTCTTC. Translating gives CASSPGGAGNEQFF. The V and J genes are TRBV7-3 and TRBJ2-1, with TRBD2 identical over 8 bases. In germline, CDR1 is SGHTA, CDR2 FQGTGA. CDR3 length: 14 residues. The J segment lost 7 bases and the V segment lost 5 bases, leaving 7 bases of the junction unmatched.

This clonotype was counted only a few times. This chain uses TRBV3-1 with TRBJ2-3, with 10 positions matching TRBD2. V lost 1 base, J lost 11 bases, and 9 bases stayed unmatched. Germline CDR1 reads LGHDT; CDR2 reads YNNKEL (reference sequence). CDR3 length equals 15 residues. CDR3 nucleotides: TGTGCCAGCAGCCAAGTAAGCGGGGGGGCCGCTGGGCAGTATTTT. Translation gives CASSQVSGGAAGQYF.

The chain uses TRBV20-1 and TRBJ1-6; D remains unclear. Trimming shortened V by 0 bases and J by 9 bases, and 6 bases separated the two germline ends. The germline V gene has CDR1 DFQATT and CDR2 SNEGSKA (reference sequence). The CDR3 has 12 residues. The CDR3 reads CSAREGPSPLHF. The CDR3 bases are TGCAGTGCTAGAGAGGGCCCTTCACCCCTCCACTTT.

This chain uses TRBV6-2 or TRBV6-3 with TRBJ2-1, with D uncertain. The V and J ends lost 6 bases and 9 bases respectively, with 9 bases between them. The CDR3 has 11 residues. Germline CDR1 MNHEY, CDR2 SVGEGT. CDR3 protein: CASSRRSEQFF. CDR3 nucleotide sequence: TGTGCCAGCAGCCGTCGCAGTGAGCAGTTCTTC.

This clonotype was observed a handful of times. This chain joins TRBV2 and TRBJ2-3, with D unresolved. Germline CDR1 and CDR2: SNHLY and FYNNEI. The CDR3 is 11 residues long. The V end lost 7 bases, the J end lost 3 bases, and 5 bases lay between the germline ends. CDR3 protein: CASMETDTQYF. The CDR3 coding sequence is TGTGCCAGCATGGAAACAGATACGCAGTATTTT. The full variable domain, rest sourced from reference TRBV2 and TRBJ2-3, is EPEVTQTPSHQVTQMGQEVILRCVPISNHLYFYWYRQILGQKVEFLVSFYNNEISEKSEIFDDQFSVERPDGSNFTLKIRSTKLEDSAMYFCASMETDTQYFGPGTRLTVL.

This clonotype was seen once. This chain links TRBV5-1 with TRBJ2-4, with D possibly matching TRBD2 (5 bases). The CDR3 is 16 amino acids. CDR1 and CDR2 from the germline V gene are SGHRS and YFSETQ. V lost 4 bases, J lost 3 bases, and 17 bases lay in between. The CDR3 bases are TGCGCCAGCAGCGGCCTCGGGGATGCCGTCAAAAACATTCAGTACTTC. Encoded protein: CASSGLGDAVKNIQYF.

This clonotype has just a few counts. In nucleotides, the CDR3 is TGTGCCAGTAGTGTCAACCGTCCGGGACCCAGGAATGAGCAGTTCTTC. Translation: CASSVNRPGPRNEQFF. The chain carries TRBV19 and TRBJ2-1, with D possibly being TRBD1 or TRBD2 (5 bases each). The CDR3 is made up of 16 amino acids. The V end was cut by 5 bases, the J end by 7 bases, with 21 bases between. The germline CDR1 and CDR2 sequences are LNHDA and SQIVND (reference sequence).

This clonotype showed up just a few times. The chain uses TRBV5-1 and TRBJ2-1; the match to TRBD2 covers 8 bases. The germline V gene has CDR1 SGHRS and CDR2 YFSETQ. Trimming removed 2 bases from V and 0 bases from J; junction bases left unmatched: 4. This CDR3 has 16 residues. The CDR3 nucleotides read TGCGCCAGCAGCTTACCCGGGGGGGGCTCCTACAATGAGCAGTTCTTC. This encodes CASSLPGGGSYNEQFF.

The sample holds a few counts of this clonotype. V usage is TRBV18 and J usage is TRBJ2-7; D tentatively fits TRBD1 or TRBD2 (5 bases each). Germline CDR1 is KGHSH and CDR2 is LQKENI. The V end was cut by 5 bases, the J end by 3 bases, with 17 bases between. CDR3 size: 15 residues. For the CDR3, the DNA is TGTGCCAGCTCATCATCCGGGGCAACTTTCTACGAGCAGTACGTC. It is translated as CASSSSGATFYEQYV.

The chain combines TRBV12-3 or TRBV12-4 with TRBJ1-6; unclear D gene. This CDR3 has 15 residues. V was cut by 7 bases and J by 9 bases, with 19 bases left in between. CDR3 protein: CASTPSSERRSPLHF. As DNA, the CDR3 is TGTGCCAGCACCCCCTCCAGCGAGCGCCGTTCACCCCTCCACTTT.

V usage is TRBV9 and J usage is TRBJ1-2; possible D gene TRBD1, 5 bases. This CDR3 has 12 amino acids. The V end lost 3 bases, the J end lost 6 bases, and 9 bases lay between the germline ends. Per germline, CDR1 SGDLS and CDR2 YYNGEE. The CDR3 nucleotides are TGTGCCAGCAGCGGGGGGACCGATGGCTACACCTTC. It is translated as CASSGGTDGYTF.

In nucleotides, the CDR3 is TGTGCCAGCAGACTAGCGGGGGACACAGATACGCAGTATTTT. Translating it yields CASRLAGDTDTQYF. This chain uses TRBV6-5 with TRBJ2-3; 11 bases are a match to TRBD2. The CDR3 consists of 14 residues. Germline V gives CDR1 MNHEY, CDR2 SVGAGI. V shed 6 bases and J 2 bases; nucleotides not matched to a gene: 1.